These 4 T cell receptor beta chains share one sample of origin, sequenced in a study of somatic mutations in cytotoxic T cells in rheumatoid arthritis. Clones were read by immunoSEQ multiplex PCR, and TCRdb kept only the in-frame ones, dropping some. Of about 19,000 clones listed, 70% to 90% are singletons. Source material: CD8+ T cells sorted from blood. The receptors come from an adult with rheumatoid arthritis.

This CDR3 reads CAIASGLAYEQYF. CDR3 bases: TGTGCCATCGCCTCGGGACTAGCCTACGAGCAGTACTTC. The rearrangement links TRBV10-3 to TRBJ2-7; 8 nucleotides match TRBD2. Trimming took 8 bases from V and 2 from J; bases not matched to a gene: 5. The germline CDR1 and CDR2 sequences are ENHRY and SYGVKD. The CDR3 extends over 13 amino acids.

The CDR3 is CASSSKGGQDFYSFVNTGELFF. CDR3 nucleotides: TGTGCCAGCAGTTCAAAAGGGGGACAGGACTTCTACAGTTTCGTGAACACCGGGGAGCTGTTTTTT. The chain joins TRBV28 to TRBJ2-2; 8 nucleotides line up with TRBD1. Germline-derived CDR1 and CDR2 are MDHEN and SYDVKM. J was trimmed by 1 base and V by 4 bases; bases with no gene match: 23. CDR3 length: 22 amino acids.

V gene TRBV19 combines with J gene TRBJ2-1; 7 bases align to TRBD2. The V and J ends lost 5 bases and 1 base, in that order; junction bases with no gene match: 5. Germline loops: CDR1 LNHDA, CDR2 SQIVND (reference sequence). The CDR3 has 15 amino acids. The CDR3 nucleotides read TGTGCCAGTAGTCTGGGCGGGGGTTCCTACAATGAGCAGTTCTTC. Translating it yields CASSLGGGSYNEQFF.

The CDR3 region has the DNA TGCGCCAGCAGCCAAGATAGGGCAGGGGACACTGAAGCTTTCTTT. It yields the protein CASSQDRAGDTEAFF. The rearrangement uses TRBV4-3 and TRBJ1-1; TRBD1 is a possible D gene (6 bases). CDR3 length: 15 residues. V was cut by 0 bases and J by 3 bases, with 11 bases left in between. Germline assignment: CDR1 LGHNA and CDR2 YSLEER.